This entry lists 13 T cell receptor beta chains sequenced from one sample in a study of cytomegalovirus exposure and HLA in healthy donors. It was with 60 Vbeta and 13 Jbeta primers that the PCR ran. Libraries were prepared by immunoSEQ multiplex PCR; TCRdb keeps only in-frame clonotypes and omits some of them. The table records some 170,000 clones, 70% to 80% of them present only once. Sequencing was performed on PBMCs. The source of these receptors is an older woman in good health and CMV-seropositive.

The chain combines TRBV5-6 with TRBJ2-7, with D possibly matching TRBD1 (6 bases). This CDR3 has 13 amino acids. The germline gives CDR1 SGHDT, CDR2 YYEEEE. The V end lost 4 bases, the J end lost 2 bases, and 10 bases lay between the germline ends. In DNA, the CDR3 is TGTGCCAGCAGCCAAACAGGGACCTACGAGCAGTACTTC. It yields the protein CASSQTGTYEQYF.

In its sample, this clone was seen once. J is TRBJ1-6 and V is TRBV27, with TRBD1 matching over 7 bases. The CDR3 runs to 14 residues. V trimming: 4 bases; J trimming: 9 bases; junction bases outside the gene matches: 6. Germline assignment: CDR1 MNHEY and CDR2 SMNVEV (reference sequence). DNA of the CDR3: TGTGCCAGCAGTTCCCGACAGGGTTCTTCACCCCTCCACTTT. Translated, it gives CASSSRQGSSPLHF.

This clone was detected once. The chain has TRBV7-2 and TRBJ2-1, with 8 bases fitting TRBD2. CDR1 SGHTA and CDR2 FQGNSA come from the germline V gene. V was clipped by 6 bases and J by 4 bases; unmatched bases: 8. This CDR3 contains 15 residues. In DNA form, the CDR3 reads TGTGCCAGCAGTTCGAGCGGGGGCACATACAATGAGCAGTTCTTC. Encoded protein: CASSSSGGTYNEQFF.

This clone appeared a few times. V gene TRBV11-3 combines with J gene TRBJ1-6, with D unclear. The V end was cut by 5 bases, the J end by 9 bases, with 8 bases between. Germline loops: CDR1 SGHNT, CDR2 YENEEA. This CDR3 is built from 12 residues. CDR3 loop: CASSNLGSPLHF. CDR3 coding DNA: TGTGCCAGCAGCAACCTAGGTTCACCCCTCCACTTT.

The chain couples TRBV25-1 to TRBJ2-1, with D hard to call. This CDR3 has 13 amino acids. Trimming removed 4 bases from V and 4 bases from J, with 8 bases in between. Per the germline V gene, CDR1 is MGHDK and CDR2 is SYGVNS. CDR3 protein: CASSGATYNEQFF. CDR3 nucleotide sequence: TGTGCCAGCAGTGGGGCCACATACAATGAGCAGTTCTTC. The full variable domain, in which reference TRBV25-1 and TRBJ2-1 provide the parts outside the CDR3, is EADIYQTPRYLVIGTGKKITLECSQTMGHDKMYWYQQDPGMELHLIHYSYGVNSTEKGDLSSESTVSRIRTEHFPLTLESARPSHTSQYLCASSGATYNEQFFGPGTRLTVL.

In this sample, this clone turned up once. The genes are TRBV28 and TRBJ1-5, with 8 positions matching TRBD1. From germline, CDR1 is MDHEN and CDR2 SYDVKM. With V trimmed by 9 bases and J by 5 bases, 6 bases remained unmatched. There are 13 residues in the CDR3. CDR3 bases: TGTGCCAGTCAGCAGGGGGCGGATCAGCCCCAGCATTTT. This codes for CASQQGADQPQHF.

The V gene is TRBV2, the J gene TRBJ1-2; 7 bases are a match to TRBD1. CDR3 size: 14 residues. Per the germline V gene, CDR1 is SNHLY and CDR2 is FYNNEI. The V gene end was trimmed by 7 bases and the J gene end by 2 bases; junction bases not matched to a gene: 7. CDR3 region: CASKEAGGNYGYTF. The DNA for the CDR3 is TGTGCCAGCAAGGAGGCAGGGGGGAACTATGGCTACACCTTC. The full variable domain, completed using reference TRBV2 and TRBJ1-2, is EPEVTQTPSHQVTQMGQEVILRCVPISNHLYFYWYRQILGQKVEFLVSFYNNEISEKSEIFDDQFSVERPDGSNFTLKIRSTKLEDSAMYFCASKEAGGNYGYTFGSGTRLTVV.

As DNA, the CDR3 is TGTGCCAGCAGTTTATACGGGACAGGGGGCTACAATGAGCAGTTCTTC. Translation: CASSLYGTGGYNEQFF. V is TRBV27 and J is TRBJ2-1, with 11 bases lining up with TRBD1. This CDR3 has 16 amino acids. Trimming took 1 base from V and 3 from J; bases not matched to a gene: 2. CDR1 and CDR2 from the germline V gene are MNHEY and SMNVEV (reference sequence).

This chain connects TRBV6-5 to TRBJ2-7, with TRBD1 as a possible D gene (6 bases). This CDR3 spans 12 amino acids. Germline V gene lookup returns CDR1 MNHEY and CDR2 SVGAGI. V was trimmed by 4 bases and J by 6 bases, leaving 10 bases between them. For the CDR3, the DNA is TGTGCCAGCAGTTCCCCAGGGGTCGAGCAGTACTTC. It translates to CASSSPGVEQYF.

The rearrangement joins TRBV29-1 to TRBJ2-1; 14 nucleotides match TRBD2. The V gene end was trimmed by 6 bases and the J gene end by 7 bases; junction bases not matched to a gene: 14. Germline values: CDR1 SQVTM, CDR2 ANQGSEA. CDR3 length equals 17 residues. The CDR3 reads CSVQWGLAGVSGNEQFF. The CDR3 coding sequence is TGCAGCGTCCAGTGGGGACTAGCGGGGGTCTCTGGGAATGAGCAGTTCTTC.

The chain carries TRBV28 and TRBJ1-4; 9 bases are shared with TRBD1. J was trimmed by 7 bases and V by 6 bases; bases with no gene match: 9. Looked up from germline, CDR1 is MDHEN and CDR2 is SYDVKM. The CDR3 length is 15 residues. The CDR3: CASRPGQGMREKLFF. CDR3 nucleotide sequence: TGTGCCAGCAGGCCGGGACAGGGTATGCGTGAAAAACTGTTTTTT.

To note about this clone: A read error may produce the germline difference seen at one junction end. The rearrangement joins TRBV6-6 to TRBJ1-6; D possibly corresponds to TRBD1 (5 bases). The CDR3 totals 15 residues. CDR1 is MNHNY, CDR2 SVGAGI, per germline (reference sequence). CDR3 loop: CASSHSDSDNSPLHF. The CDR3 DNA reads as TGTGCCAGCAGTCACTCAGACAGTGATAATTCACCCCTCCACTTT.

The chain recombines TRBV5-1 with TRBJ2-4; unclear D gene. The V end lost 4 bases, the J end lost 12 bases, and 20 bases lay between the germline ends. Per the germline V gene, CDR1 is SGHRS and CDR2 is YFSETQ. This CDR3 region has 14 residues. CDR3 nucleotide sequence: TGCGCCAGCAGCCCTGCCCAAAGTTTTCTCAGTCAGTACTTC. It translates to CASSPAQSFLSQYF.